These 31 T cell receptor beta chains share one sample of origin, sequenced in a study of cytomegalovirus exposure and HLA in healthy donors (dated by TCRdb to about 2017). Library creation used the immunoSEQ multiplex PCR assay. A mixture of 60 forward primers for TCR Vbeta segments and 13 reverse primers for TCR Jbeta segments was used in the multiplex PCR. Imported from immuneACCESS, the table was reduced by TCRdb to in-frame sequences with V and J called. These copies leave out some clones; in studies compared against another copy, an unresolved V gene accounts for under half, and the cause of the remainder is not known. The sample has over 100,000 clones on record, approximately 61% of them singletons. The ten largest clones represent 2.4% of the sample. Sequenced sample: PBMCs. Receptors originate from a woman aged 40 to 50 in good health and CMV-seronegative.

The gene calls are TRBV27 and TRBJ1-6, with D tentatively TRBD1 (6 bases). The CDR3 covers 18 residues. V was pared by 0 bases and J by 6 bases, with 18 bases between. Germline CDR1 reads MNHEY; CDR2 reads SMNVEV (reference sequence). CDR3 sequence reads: CASSLSWAGGYSNSPLHF. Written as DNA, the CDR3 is TGTGCCAGCAGTTTATCGTGGGCGGGGGGCTATAGTAATTCACCCCTCCACTTT.

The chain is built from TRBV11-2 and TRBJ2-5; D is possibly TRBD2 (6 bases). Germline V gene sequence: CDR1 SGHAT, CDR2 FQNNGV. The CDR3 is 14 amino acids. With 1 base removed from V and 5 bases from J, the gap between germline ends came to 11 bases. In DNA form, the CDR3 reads TGTGCCAGCAGCTTAGGGGGAAGCGGGGAGACCCAGTACTTC. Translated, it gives CASSLGGSGETQYF.

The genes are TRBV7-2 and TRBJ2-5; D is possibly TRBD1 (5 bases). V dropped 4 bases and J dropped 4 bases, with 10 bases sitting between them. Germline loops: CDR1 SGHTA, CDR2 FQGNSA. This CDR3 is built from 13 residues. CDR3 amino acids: CASSSRVGETQYF. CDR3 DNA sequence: TGTGCCAGCAGCTCCAGGGTAGGAGAGACCCAGTACTTC.

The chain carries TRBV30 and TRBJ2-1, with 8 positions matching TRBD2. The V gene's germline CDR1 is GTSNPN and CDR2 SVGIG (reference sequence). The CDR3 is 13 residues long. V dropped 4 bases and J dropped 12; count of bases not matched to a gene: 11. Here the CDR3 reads CAWMVSGGQVQFF. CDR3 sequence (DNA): TGTGCCTGGATGGTTTCGGGGGGGCAGGTGCAGTTCTTC.

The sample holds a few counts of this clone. The CDR3 loop is CASSFRTSGPRMQYF. The CDR3 DNA reads as TGTGCCAGCAGCTTTAGGACTAGCGGCCCCCGTATGCAGTATTTT. The rearrangement uses TRBV5-6 and TRBJ2-3; the match to TRBD2 covers 10 bases. The germline V gene encodes CDR1 SGHDT and CDR2 YYEEEE. The CDR3 totals 15 residues. Losses at the gene ends were 2 bases for V and 11 bases for J; bases not matched to a gene: 11.

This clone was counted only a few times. The CDR3 sequence: CASSSITGGRGEKLFF. DNA for the CDR3: TGTGCCAGCAGTTCGATAACAGGCGGACGAGGCGAAAAACTGTTTTTT. This chain links TRBV27 with TRBJ1-4; D may be TRBD1 (5 bases). Germline V gives CDR1 MNHEY, CDR2 SMNVEV (reference sequence). The CDR3 is 16 amino acids. V was clipped by 4 bases and J by 8 bases, with 20 bases between them. Drawing the rest from reference TRBV27 and TRBJ1-4, the complete variable domain is EAQVTQNPRYLITVTGKKLTVTCSQNMNHEYMSWYRQDPGLGLRQIYYSMNVEVTDKGDVPEGYKVSRKEKRNFPLILESPSPNQTSLYFCASSSITGGRGEKLFFGSGTQLSVL.

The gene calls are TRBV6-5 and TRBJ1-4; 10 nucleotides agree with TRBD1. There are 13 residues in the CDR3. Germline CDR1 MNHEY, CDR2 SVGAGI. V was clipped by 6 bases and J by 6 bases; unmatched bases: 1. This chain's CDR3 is CASRGTGDEKLFF. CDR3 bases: TGTGCCAGCAGGGGGACAGGGGATGAAAAACTGTTTTTT.

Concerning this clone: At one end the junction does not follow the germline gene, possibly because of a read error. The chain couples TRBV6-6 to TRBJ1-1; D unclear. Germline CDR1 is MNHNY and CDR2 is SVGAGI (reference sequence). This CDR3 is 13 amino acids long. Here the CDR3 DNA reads TGTGCCAGCAGTTACGACGGGAACGCTGAAGCTTTCTTT. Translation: CASSYDGNAEAFF.

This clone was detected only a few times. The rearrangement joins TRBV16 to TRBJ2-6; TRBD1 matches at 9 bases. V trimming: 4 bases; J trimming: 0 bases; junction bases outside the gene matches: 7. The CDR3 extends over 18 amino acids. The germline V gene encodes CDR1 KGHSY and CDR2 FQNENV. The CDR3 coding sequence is TGTGCCAGCAGCCCCCGGACAGGGGAAAGCTCTGGGGCCAACGTCCTGACTTTC. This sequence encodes CASSPRTGESSGANVLTF.

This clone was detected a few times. The CDR3 coding sequence is TGTGCCAGCAGCTTGAGGACAGGGAGAGTCACTGAAGCTTTCTTT. Its translation: CASSLRTGRVTEAFF. The chain joins TRBV5-6 to TRBJ1-1; the match to TRBD1 covers 8 bases. The V segment lost 1 base and the J segment 4 bases; nucleotides outside the gene matches: 6. The CDR3 has 15 amino acids. CDR1 and CDR2 (germline): SGHDT, YYEEEE.

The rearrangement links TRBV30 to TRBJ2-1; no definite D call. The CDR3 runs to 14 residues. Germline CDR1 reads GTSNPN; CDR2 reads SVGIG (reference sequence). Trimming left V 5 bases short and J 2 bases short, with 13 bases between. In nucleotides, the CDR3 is TGTGCCTGGGGCCGTAATGGCACCTACAATGAGCAGTTCTTC. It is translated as CAWGRNGTYNEQFF.

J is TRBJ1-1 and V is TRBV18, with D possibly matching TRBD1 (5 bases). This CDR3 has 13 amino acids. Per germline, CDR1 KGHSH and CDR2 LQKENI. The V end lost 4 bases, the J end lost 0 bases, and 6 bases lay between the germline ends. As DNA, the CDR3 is TGTGCCAGCTCACAGGGGCTGAACACTGAAGCTTTCTTT. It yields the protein CASSQGLNTEAFF.

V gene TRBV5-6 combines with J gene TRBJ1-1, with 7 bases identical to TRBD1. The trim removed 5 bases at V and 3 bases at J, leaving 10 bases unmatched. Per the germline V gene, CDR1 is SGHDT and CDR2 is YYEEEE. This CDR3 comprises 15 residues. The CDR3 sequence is CASSPVGGQDTEAFF. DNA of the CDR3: TGTGCCAGCAGTCCGGTAGGGGGCCAGGACACTGAAGCTTTCTTT.

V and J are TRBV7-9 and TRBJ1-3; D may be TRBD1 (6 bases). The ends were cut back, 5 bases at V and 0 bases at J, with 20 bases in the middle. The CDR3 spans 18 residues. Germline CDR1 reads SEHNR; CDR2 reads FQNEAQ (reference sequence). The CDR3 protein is CASSQGPPGVGSGNTIYF. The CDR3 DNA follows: TGTGCCAGCAGCCAGGGGCCGCCTGGGGTTGGCTCTGGAAACACCATATATTTT.

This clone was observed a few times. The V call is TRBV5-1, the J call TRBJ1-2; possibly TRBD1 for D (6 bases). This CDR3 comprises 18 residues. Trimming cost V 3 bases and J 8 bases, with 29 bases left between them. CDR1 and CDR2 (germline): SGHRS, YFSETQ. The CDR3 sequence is CASSWGRGTAGAQGGYTF. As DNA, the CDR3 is TGCGCCAGCAGCTGGGGAAGGGGGACGGCCGGTGCCCAGGGAGGCTACACCTTC.

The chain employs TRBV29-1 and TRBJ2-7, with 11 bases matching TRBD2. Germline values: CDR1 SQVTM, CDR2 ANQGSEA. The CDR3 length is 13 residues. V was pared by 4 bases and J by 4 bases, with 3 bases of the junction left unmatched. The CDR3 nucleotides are TGCAGCGTTGGCGGGACTAGCGGATACGAGCAGTACTTC. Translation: CSVGGTSGYEQYF.

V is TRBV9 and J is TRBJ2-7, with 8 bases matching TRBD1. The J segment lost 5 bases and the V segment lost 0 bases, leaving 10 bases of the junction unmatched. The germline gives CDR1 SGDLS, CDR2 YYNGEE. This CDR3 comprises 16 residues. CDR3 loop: CASSVGSWDRTDEQYF. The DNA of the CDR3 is TGTGCCAGCAGCGTAGGTAGCTGGGACAGGACCGACGAGCAGTACTTC.

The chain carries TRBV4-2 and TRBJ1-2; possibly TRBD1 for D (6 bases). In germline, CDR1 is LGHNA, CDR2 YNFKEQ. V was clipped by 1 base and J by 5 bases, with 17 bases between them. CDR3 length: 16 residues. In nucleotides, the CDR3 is TGTGCCAGCAGCCAAGCCGGTGGACAGTTTTCATATGGCTACACCTTC. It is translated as CASSQAGGQFSYGYTF.

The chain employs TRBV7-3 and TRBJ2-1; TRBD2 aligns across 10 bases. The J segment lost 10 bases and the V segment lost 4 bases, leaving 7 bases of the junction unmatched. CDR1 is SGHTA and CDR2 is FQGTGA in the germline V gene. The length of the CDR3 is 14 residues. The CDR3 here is CASSSSSGGQEQFF. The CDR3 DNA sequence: TGTGCCAGCAGCTCCTCTAGCGGGGGACAAGAGCAGTTCTTC.

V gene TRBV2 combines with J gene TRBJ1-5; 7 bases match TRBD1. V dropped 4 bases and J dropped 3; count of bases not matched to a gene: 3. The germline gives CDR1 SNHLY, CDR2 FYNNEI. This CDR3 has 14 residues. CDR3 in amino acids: CASSAQGDNQPQHF. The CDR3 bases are TGTGCCAGCAGTGCCCAGGGGGACAATCAGCCCCAGCATTTT.

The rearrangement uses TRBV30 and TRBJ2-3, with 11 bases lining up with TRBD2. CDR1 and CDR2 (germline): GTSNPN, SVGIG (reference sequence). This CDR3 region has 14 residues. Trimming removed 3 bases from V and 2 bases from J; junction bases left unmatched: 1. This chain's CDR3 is CAWRLAGATDTQYF. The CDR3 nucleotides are TGTGCCTGGAGACTAGCGGGGGCCACAGATACGCAGTATTTT.

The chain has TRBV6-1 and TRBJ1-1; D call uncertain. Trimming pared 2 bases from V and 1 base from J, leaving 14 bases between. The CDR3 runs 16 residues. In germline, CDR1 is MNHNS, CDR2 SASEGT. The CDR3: CASSEREGEGNTEAFF. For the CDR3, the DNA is TGTGCCAGCAGTGAACGGGAGGGAGAGGGGAACACTGAAGCTTTCTTT.

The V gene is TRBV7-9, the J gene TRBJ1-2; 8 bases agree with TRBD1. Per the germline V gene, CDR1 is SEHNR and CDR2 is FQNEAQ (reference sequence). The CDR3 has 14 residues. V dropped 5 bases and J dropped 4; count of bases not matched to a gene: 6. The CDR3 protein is CASSPDRASYGYTF. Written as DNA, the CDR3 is TGTGCCAGCAGCCCGGACAGGGCCTCCTATGGCTACACCTTC.

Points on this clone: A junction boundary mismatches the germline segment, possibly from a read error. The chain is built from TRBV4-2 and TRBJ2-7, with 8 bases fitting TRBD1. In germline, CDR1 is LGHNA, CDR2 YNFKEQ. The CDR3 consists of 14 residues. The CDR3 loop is CASSQDSGGYKQYF. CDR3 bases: TGTGCCAGCAGCCAAGATTCAGGGGGCTACAAGCAGTACTTC.

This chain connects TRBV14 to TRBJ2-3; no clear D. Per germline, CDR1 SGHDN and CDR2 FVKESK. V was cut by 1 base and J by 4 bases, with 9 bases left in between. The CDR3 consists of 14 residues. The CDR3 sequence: CASSQGFEADTQYF. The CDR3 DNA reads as TGTGCCAGCAGCCAAGGTTTCGAGGCAGATACGCAGTATTTT.

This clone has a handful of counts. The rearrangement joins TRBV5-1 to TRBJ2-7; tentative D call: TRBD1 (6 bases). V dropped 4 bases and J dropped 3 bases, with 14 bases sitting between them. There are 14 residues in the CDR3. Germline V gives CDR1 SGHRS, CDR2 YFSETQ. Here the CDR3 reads CASSAQGPGYEQYF. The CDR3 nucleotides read TGCGCCAGCAGCGCACAGGGCCCTGGCTACGAGCAGTACTTC. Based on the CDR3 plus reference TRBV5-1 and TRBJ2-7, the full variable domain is KAGVTQTPRYLIKTRGQQVTLSCSPISGHRSVSWYQQTPGQGLQFLFEYFSETQRNKGNFPGRFSGRQFSNSRSEMNVSTLELGDSALYLCASSAQGPGYEQYFGPGTRLTVT.

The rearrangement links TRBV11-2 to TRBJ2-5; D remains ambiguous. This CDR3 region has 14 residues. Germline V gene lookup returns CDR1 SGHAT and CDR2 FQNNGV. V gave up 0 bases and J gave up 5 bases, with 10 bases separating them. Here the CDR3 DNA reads TGTGCCAGCAGCTTAGAGAACTACCCGGAGACCCAGTACTTC. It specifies CASSLENYPETQYF.

CDR3 sequence reads: CASSSPRRERGYNSPLHF. The CDR3 DNA sequence: TGTGCCAGCAGTTCCCCCCGGCGGGAGAGGGGCTATAATTCACCCCTCCACTTT. The chain couples TRBV28 to TRBJ1-6; a possible D gene is TRBD1 (5 bases). Germline V gene data show CDR1 as MDHEN and CDR2 as SYDVKM. This CDR3 has 18 residues. With 4 bases removed from V and 3 bases from J, the gap between germline ends came to 19 bases.

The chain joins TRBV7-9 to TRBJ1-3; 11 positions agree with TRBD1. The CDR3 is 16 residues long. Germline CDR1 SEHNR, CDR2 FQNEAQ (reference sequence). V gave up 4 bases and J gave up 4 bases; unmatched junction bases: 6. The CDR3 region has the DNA TGTGCCAGCAGCTACGGACAGGGGGCGAGGGGAAACACCATATATTTT. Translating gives CASSYGQGARGNTIYF.

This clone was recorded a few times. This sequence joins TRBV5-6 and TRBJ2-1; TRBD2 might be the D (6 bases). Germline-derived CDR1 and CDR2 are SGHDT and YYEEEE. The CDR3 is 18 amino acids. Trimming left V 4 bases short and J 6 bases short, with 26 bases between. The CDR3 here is CASSPLWGVSGVRNEQFF. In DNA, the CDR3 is TGTGCCAGCAGCCCCTTATGGGGGGTGTCGGGGGTGCGCAATGAGCAGTTCTTC.

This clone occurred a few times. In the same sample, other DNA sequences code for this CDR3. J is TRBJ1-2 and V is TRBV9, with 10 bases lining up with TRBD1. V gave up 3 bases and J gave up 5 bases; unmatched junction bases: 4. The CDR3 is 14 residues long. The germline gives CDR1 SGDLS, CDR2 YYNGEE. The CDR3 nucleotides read TGTGCCAGCAGCGCCGGACAGGGGGATTATGGCTACACCTTC. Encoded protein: CASSAGQGDYGYTF.